The entry below gives a single T cell receptor beta chain sequence along with its context. No antigen is known for it. V lost 4 bases, J lost 6 bases, and 4 bases stayed unmatched. Per the germline V gene, CDR1 is SGHRS and CDR2 is YFSETQ. This CDR3 contains 14 residues. This record comes from a study of OX40 agonist ivuxolimab in advanced cancers. Study in general: Clinicians treated patients with ivuxolimab, an agonistic anti-OX40 (CD134) antibody. Across the patients, intravenous ivuxolimab was delivered every 2 weeks at 0.01 to 10 mg/kg.

This table comes from immunoSEQ multiplex PCR, and its TCRdb copy is limited to in-frame clones, with some not included. Of tens of thousands of clones in the sample, more than 75% were seen once. Findings and limits, study-wide: Researchers report that CD8+ T cells had, on average, more expanded clones than CD4+.

The sequenced sample was CD4+ or CD8+ T cells sorted from blood, obtained in a trial of the OX40 agonist ivuxolimab. The clonotype originates from an adult with an advanced solid tumor such as melanoma, head and neck, liver or kidney cancer. V is TRBV5-1 and J is TRBJ2-3, with 11 bases fitting TRBD2. The CDR3 loop reads CASSPGLAGDTQYF. The CDR3 DNA sequence: TGCGCCAGCAGCCCAGGACTAGCGGGCGATACGCAGTATTTT. Complete variable domain (other parts from reference TRBV5-1 and TRBJ2-3): KAGVTQTPRYLIKTRGQQVTLSCSPISGHRSVSWYQQTPGQGLQFLFEYFSETQRNKGNFPGRFSGRQFSNSRSEMNVSTLELGDSALYLCASSPGLAGDTQYFGPGTRLTVL.